This T cell receptor (beta chain) was sequenced in a study of T-cell memory formation after mild COVID-19. The CDR3 length is 11 residues. The germline V and J ends were trimmed by 5 bases and 5 bases, with 4 bases remaining between them. Per germline, CDR1 MDHEN and CDR2 SYDVKM. TCRdb passed the 5' RACE reads through MiXCR, listing each CDR3 protein once. This sample has approximately 500,000 distinct CDR3 sequences, with roughly 25% found just once. The gene calls are TRBV28 and TRBJ2-1, with D unresolved. The sample comprised PBMCs or a T cell subset sorted from them (not recorded which). This clonotype was obtained from an adult woman who had mild COVID-19 (a few samples of this study predate the infection). Cell type and time point are not known. The CDR3 is CASSHDNEQFF. The CDR3 DNA sequence: TGTGCCAGCAGTCACGACAATGAGCAGTTCTTC.